The rows below give T cell receptor beta chains drawn from one sample of a study of blood T cells in healthy people across ages. TCRdb re-called the 5' RACE reads with MiXCR, one entry per CDR3 protein. The data contain fewer than 650,000 distinct CDR3 sequences, over 25% of them singletons. This sample also belongs to another study, concerning T cells of mothers and their children.

The sequenced sample consisted of blood. Receptor source: a boy aged 2 to 9 in good health. Each CDR3 is given with its conserved first and last residue. Each record gives: V gene, J gene, clone size, D gene, CDR3 protein, CDR3 DNA. The D gene is left open where the match is weak. Rows give clone size only sometimes, using once, few, many, or a class for an expanded clone.

TRBV11-2	TRBJ2-5	few	.	CASSAGWSETQYF	TGTGCCAGCAGCGCGGGGTGGTCAGAGACCCAGTACTTC
TRBV5-5	TRBJ2-7	few	.	CASSLRGDISYEQYF	TGTGCCAGCAGCTTGAGGGGGGACATCTCCTACGAGCAGTACTTC
TRBV7-9	TRBJ2-6	.	TRBD1	CASSPPVRDRKSGANVLTF	TGTGCCAGCAGCCCCCCTGTTAGGGACAGAAAATCTGGGGCCAACGTCCTGACTTTC
TRBV29-1	TRBJ2-1	.	.	CSVNWGVWEILGNEQFF	TGCAGCGTCAACTGGGGAGTGTGGGAGATACTAGGAAATGAGCAGTTCTTC
TRBV7-8	TRBJ2-5	.	TRBD1	CASSWGQTQETQYF	TGTGCCAGCAGCTGGGGACAGACCCAAGAGACCCAGTACTTC
TRBV6-6	TRBJ1-2	.	.	CASSPAREGYGYTF	TGTGCCAGCAGCCCCGCAAGGGAGGGGTATGGCTACACCTTC
TRBV20-1	TRBJ2-3	.	.	CSATEGLLTDTQYF	TGCAGTGCGACGGAGGGACTCCTCACAGATACGCAGTATTTT
TRBV6-4	TRBJ2-2	.	TRBD2	CASSDSAGGNTGEPFF	TGTGCCAGCAGTGACTCAGCGGGGGGGAACACCGGGGAGCCGTTTTTT
TRBV10-2	TRBJ1-3	.	.	CASSEWTGNTIYF	TGCGCCAGCAGTGAGTGGACTGGAAACACCATATATTTT
TRBV29-1	TRBJ2-5	few	.	CSVELLFQETQYF	TGCAGCGTTGAACTGCTCTTCCAAGAGACCCAGTACTTC
TRBV5-1	TRBJ1-4	.	.	CASSLEGTLATNEKLFF	TGCGCCAGCAGCTTGGAGGGGACTCTTGCAACTAATGAAAAACTGTTTTTT
TRBV3-1	TRBJ1-1	.	.	CASGKGKFQGAFF	TGTGCCAGCGGCAAAGGAAAGTTCCAGGGGGCTTTCTTT
TRBV5-1	TRBJ2-5	few	TRBD1	CASSPGGAEATQYF	TGCGCCAGCAGCCCAGGGGGCGCAGAGGCGACCCAGTACTTC
TRBV2	TRBJ2-1	.	.	CASSYRGGDLNEQFF	TGTGCCAGCAGTTACAGGGGAGGTGACTTGAATGAGCAGTTCTTC
TRBV6-4	TRBJ2-2	many	.	CASSDSQGSGELFF	TGTGCCAGCAGTGACTCACAGGGCTCCGGGGAGCTGTTTTTT
TRBV12-3/TRBV12-4	TRBJ2-1	.	.	CASREAAIQFF	TGTGCCAGCAGGGAGGCGGCGATACAGTTCTTC
TRBV10-3	TRBJ2-3	.	.	CAISDGAGTQYF	TGTGCCATCAGCGACGGAGCTGGTACGCAGTATTTT
TRBV5-1	TRBJ2-1	.	TRBD2	CASSLGTSGTQNEQFF	TGCGCCAGCAGCCTCGGGACTAGCGGGACGCAGAATGAGCAGTTCTTC
TRBV7-6	TRBJ1-3	.	.	CASSLDRQGDGNTIYF	TGTGCCAGCAGCTTAGACCGGCAGGGAGATGGAAACACCATATATTTT
TRBV12-3/TRBV12-4	TRBJ2-7	many	TRBD1	CASQRTGGTYEQYF	TGTGCCAGCCAACGGACAGGGGGGACCTACGAGCAGTACTTC